The 9 T cell receptor beta chains below were found in one sample sequenced in a study of regulatory T cells in long-lasting Graves disease. To make TCR beta libraries, researchers used iRepertoire HTBI primers and Arm-PCR of CDR3 regions. A single record per CDR3 protein comes from TCRdb applying MiXCR to the multiplex PCR reads. The table includes some 220,000 distinct CDR3 sequences, approximately 18% detected once. This sample's time point: newly diagnosed GD, antithyroid drugs for less than 3 months. Researchers made the TCR library from RNA that was extracted from PBMCs. This same sample was also part of a study on T cells in Graves' hyperthyroidism and ophthalmopathy.

This specimen consisted of peripheral blood mononuclear cells (PBMCs), obtained at new diagnosis, from a patient treated with antithyroid drugs. The receptors stem from a woman aged 25 to 39 with Graves disease.

This clonotype came up a few times. The rearrangement uses TRBV12-3 or TRBV12-4 and TRBJ2-3, with 8 nucleotides matching TRBD1. Trimming cost V 7 bases and J 1 base; bases outside gene matches: 10. The CDR3 loop spans 16 amino acids. CDR3: CASTLQGGVGTDTQYF. As DNA, the CDR3 is TGTGCCAGCACCCTACAGGGGGGTGTCGGCACAGATACGCAGTATTTT.

This clonotype was observed many times. The CDR3 region is CASSERRGYGYTF. The CDR3 DNA follows: TGTGCCAGCAGTGAACGCAGGGGCTATGGCTACACCTTC. The J gene is TRBJ1-2, the V gene TRBV6-1; tentative D call: TRBD1 (6 bases). Germline-derived CDR1 and CDR2 are MNHNS and SASEGT. Trimming took off 2 bases at V and 4 bases at J, with 8 bases between the two ends. This CDR3 spans 13 amino acids.

This clonotype was seen a handful of times. The rearrangement joins TRBV9 to TRBJ2-7; 7 bases line up with TRBD2. Germline V gene lookup returns CDR1 SGDLS and CDR2 YYNGEE. This CDR3 spans 14 amino acids. With V trimmed by 4 bases and J by 7 bases, 11 bases remained unmatched. The CDR3 DNA follows: TGTGCCAGCAGCTCCCGTGGTTGGCGGGAGGAGCAGTACTTC. Translation: CASSSRGWREEQYF.

The table lists this clonotype with many counts. The chain is built from TRBV28 and TRBJ1-4; possibly TRBD1 for D (6 bases). The germline V gene has CDR1 MDHEN and CDR2 SYDVKM. The CDR3 runs 15 residues. V was shortened by 7 bases and J by 3 bases, with 15 bases between the two germline ends. In DNA form, the CDR3 reads TGTGCCAGCACTGGAGGGGGGGGAGCTAATGAAAAACTGTTTTTT. It encodes CASTGGGGANEKLFF.

This clonotype was detected many times. The rearrangement links TRBV7-8 to TRBJ2-1, with 13 bases that match TRBD2. The V gene end was trimmed by 0 bases and the J gene end by 9 bases; junction bases not matched to a gene: 8. The CDR3 totals 17 residues. The germline CDR1 and CDR2 sequences are SGHVS and FQNEAQ. CDR3 coding DNA: TGTGCCAGCAGCTTAGCGCGGACTAGCGGGAGTGTTGGTGAGCAGTTCTTC. Residues: CASSLARTSGSVGEQFF.

This clonotype has a count of ten or more. The CDR3 bases are TGTGCCAGCAGCGTAGCCCAAGGAGGCGAGCAGTACTTC. As protein: CASSVAQGGEQYF. The chain has TRBV9 and TRBJ2-7; D possibly corresponds to TRBD2 (5 bases). With 0 bases removed from V and 6 bases from J, the gap between germline ends came to 10 bases. CDR3 length: 13 amino acids. CDR1 and CDR2 (germline): SGDLS, YYNGEE.

This clonotype appeared many times. The chain employs TRBV28 and TRBJ2-7; D not resolved. The CDR3 loop spans 13 amino acids. Germline lookup yields CDR1 MDHEN and CDR2 SYDVKM. V lost 2 bases, J lost 1 base, and 6 bases lay in between. CDR3 sequence reads: CASSLKVSYEQYF. The CDR3 coding sequence is TGTGCCAGCAGTTTAAAAGTTTCCTACGAGCAGTACTTC.

To note about this clonotype: One base separates it from a far larger clone, so it is likely a read error. This chain uses TRBV10-3 with TRBJ2-7; TRBD2 might be the D (6 bases). The CDR3 is made up of 15 amino acids. The V and J ends lost 5 bases and 0 bases respectively, with 14 bases between them. From germline, CDR1 is ENHRY and CDR2 SYGVKD. CDR3 sequence: CAISPSSAYSYEQYF. The CDR3 nucleotides are TGTGCCATCAGTCCTTCTAGCGCCTACTCCTACGAGCAGTACTTC.

This clonotype showed up just a few times. This chain uses TRBV4-1 with TRBJ1-2, with TRBD1 identical over 8 bases. Per the germline V gene, CDR1 is MGHRA and CDR2 is YSYEKL. The CDR3 covers 16 residues. Losses at the gene ends were 1 base for V and 6 bases for J; bases not matched to a gene: 10. The CDR3 sequence: CASSQAGGSRADGYTF. The CDR3 DNA reads as TGCGCCAGCAGCCAAGCAGGGGGCTCACGGGCGGATGGCTACACCTTC.